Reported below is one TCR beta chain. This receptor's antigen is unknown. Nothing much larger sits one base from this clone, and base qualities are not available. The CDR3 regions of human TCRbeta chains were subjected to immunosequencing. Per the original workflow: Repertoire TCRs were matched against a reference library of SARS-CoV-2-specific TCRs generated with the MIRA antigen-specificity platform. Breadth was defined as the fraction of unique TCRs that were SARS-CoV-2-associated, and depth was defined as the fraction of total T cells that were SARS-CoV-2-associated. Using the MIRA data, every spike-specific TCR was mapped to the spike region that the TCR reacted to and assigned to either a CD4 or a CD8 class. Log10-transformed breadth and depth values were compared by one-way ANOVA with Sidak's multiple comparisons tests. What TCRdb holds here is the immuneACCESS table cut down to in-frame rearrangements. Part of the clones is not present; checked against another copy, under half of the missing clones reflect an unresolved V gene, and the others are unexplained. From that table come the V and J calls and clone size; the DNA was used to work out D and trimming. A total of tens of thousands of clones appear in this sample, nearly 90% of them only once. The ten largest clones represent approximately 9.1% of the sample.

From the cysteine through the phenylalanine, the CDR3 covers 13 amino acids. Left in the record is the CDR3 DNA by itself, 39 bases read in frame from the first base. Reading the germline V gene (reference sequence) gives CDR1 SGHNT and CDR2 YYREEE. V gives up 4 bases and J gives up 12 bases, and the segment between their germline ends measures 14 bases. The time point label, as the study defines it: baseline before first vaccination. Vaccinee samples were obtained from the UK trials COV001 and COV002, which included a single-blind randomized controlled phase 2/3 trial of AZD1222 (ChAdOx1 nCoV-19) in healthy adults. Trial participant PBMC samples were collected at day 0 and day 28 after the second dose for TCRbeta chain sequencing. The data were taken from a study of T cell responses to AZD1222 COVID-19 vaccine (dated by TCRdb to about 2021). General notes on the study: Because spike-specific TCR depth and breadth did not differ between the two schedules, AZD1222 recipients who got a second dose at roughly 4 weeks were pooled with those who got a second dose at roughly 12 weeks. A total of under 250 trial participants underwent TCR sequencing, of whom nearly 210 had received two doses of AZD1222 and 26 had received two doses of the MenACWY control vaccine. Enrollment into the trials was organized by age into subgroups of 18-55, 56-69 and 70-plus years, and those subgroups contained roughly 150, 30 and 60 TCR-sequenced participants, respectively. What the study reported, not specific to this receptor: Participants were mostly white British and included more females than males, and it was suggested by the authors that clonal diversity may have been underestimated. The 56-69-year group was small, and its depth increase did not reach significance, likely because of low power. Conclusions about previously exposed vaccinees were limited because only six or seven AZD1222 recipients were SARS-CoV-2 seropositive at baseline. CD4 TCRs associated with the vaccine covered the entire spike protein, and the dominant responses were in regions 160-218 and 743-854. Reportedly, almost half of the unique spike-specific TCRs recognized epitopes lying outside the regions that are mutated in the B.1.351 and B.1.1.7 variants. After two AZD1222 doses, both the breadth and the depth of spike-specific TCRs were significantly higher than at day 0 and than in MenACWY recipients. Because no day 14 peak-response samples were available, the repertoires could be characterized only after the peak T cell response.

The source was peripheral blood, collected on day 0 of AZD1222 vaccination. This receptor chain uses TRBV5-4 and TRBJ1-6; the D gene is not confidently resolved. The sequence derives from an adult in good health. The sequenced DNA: TGTGCCAGCAGCCCGGGCCAGGCCCTACCCCTCCACTTT. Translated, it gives CASSPGQALPLHF.